These 12 T cell receptor beta chains were sequenced from one sample in a study of neurological immune-mediated disorders. MiXCR, run by TCRdb on the 5' RACE reads, gives a single entry per CDR3 protein. The table includes 16,000 or so distinct CDR3 sequences, roughly 9% detected once. The sequenced material came from CD8+ T cells from blood. The receptors shown here come from a man aged 45-65 years in good health.

This clonotype was found many times. The rearrangement uses TRBV4-3 and TRBJ2-7; 9 bases are shared with TRBD2. J gave up 4 bases and V 4 bases, and 5 bases lay outside the gene matches. The CDR3 contains 14 residues. Per germline, CDR1 LGHNA and CDR2 YSLEER. The CDR3 loop is CASSPYSGSYEQYF. The DNA of the CDR3 is TGCGCCAGCAGCCCCTATAGCGGGAGTTACGAGCAGTACTTC.

This clonotype was found many times. The chain links TRBV24-1 to TRBJ2-2; TRBD1 is a possible D gene (5 bases). CDR1 and CDR2 from the germline V gene are KGHDR and SFDVKD. Between the trimmed V and J ends, which lost 5 bases and 0 bases, there was a span of 6 bases. The length of the CDR3 is 14 residues. CDR3 in DNA: TGTGCCACCAGTGTACAGGCGAACACCGGGGAGCTGTTTTTT. Its translation is CATSVQANTGELFF.

About this clonotype itself: A much larger clone differs from this one at a single base, so this may be a read error. The chain is built from TRBV7-9 and TRBJ2-3; D might be TRBD1 or TRBD2, each matching 5 bases. The V end lost 5 bases, the J end lost 10 bases, and 22 bases lay between the germline ends. The CDR3 totals 15 residues. Germline-derived CDR1 and CDR2 are SEHNR and FQNEAQ (reference sequence). The CDR3 region has the DNA TGTGCCAGCAGCCAGATAATGGGGACCCGGGATTCGCAGTATTTT. This codes for CASSQIMGTRDSQYF.

At least ten counts were recorded for this clonotype. The chain couples TRBV20-1 to TRBJ2-1, with D tentatively TRBD1 (5 bases). The germline CDR1 and CDR2 sequences are DFQATT and SNEGSKA (reference sequence). The germline V and J ends were trimmed by 5 bases and 0 bases, with 23 bases remaining between them. The CDR3 consists of 18 residues. The CDR3 DNA reads TGCAGTGCTGCCCGGCGGATTGCGTTGACAGACTCCTACAATGAGCAGTTCTTC. Translating it yields CSAARRIALTDSYNEQFF.

This clonotype was observed at least ten times. This chain uses TRBV20-1 with TRBJ2-1, with TRBD2 matching 11 bases. CDR1 is DFQATT and CDR2 is SNEGSKA in the germline V gene (reference sequence). V was clipped by 3 bases and J by 8 bases; unmatched bases: 15. This CDR3 is 17 amino acids long. The CDR3 protein is CSASFYGPSGRSHEQFF. Written as DNA, the CDR3 is TGCAGTGCTAGTTTTTATGGTCCTAGCGGGAGGTCCCATGAGCAGTTCTTC.

This clonotype was counted ten times or more. The chain has TRBV6-1 and TRBJ2-1, with 9 bases that match TRBD2. Germline CDR1 is MNHNS and CDR2 is SASEGT. The CDR3 length is 15 residues. With V trimmed by 2 bases and J by 1 base, 0 bases remained unmatched. The CDR3 sequence: CASSELAGSYNEQFF. CDR3 nucleotides: TGTGCCAGCAGTGAACTAGCGGGATCCTACAATGAGCAGTTCTTC.

Concerning this clonotype: A much larger clonotype is one base distant, so this may be a read error. The chain is built from TRBV7-3 and TRBJ2-1, with TRBD1 identical over 9 bases. V trimming: 1 base; J trimming: 7 bases; junction bases outside the gene matches: 5. Germline CDR1 reads SGHTA; CDR2 reads FQGTGA. This CDR3 spans 15 amino acids. The CDR3 bases are TGTGCCAGCAGCTTAATTTTTGACAGGGGGAATGAGCAGTTCTTC. Residues: CASSLIFDRGNEQFF.

The chain carries TRBV6-5 and TRBJ2-1, with 10 bases matching TRBD2. The germline gives CDR1 MNHEY, CDR2 SVGAGI. Trimming removed 0 bases from V and 7 bases from J; junction bases left unmatched: 9. This CDR3 is built from 17 residues. CDR3 in amino acids: CASSYSTWASGSNEQFF. CDR3 bases: TGTGCCAGCAGTTACTCGACATGGGCTAGCGGGAGTAATGAGCAGTTCTTC.

This clonotype was recorded many times. This chain's CDR3 is CSARGFGDRGTGLSPETQYF. Written as DNA, the CDR3 is TGCAGTGCTAGAGGGTTCGGGGACAGGGGGACGGGCCTGTCTCCGGAGACCCAGTACTTC. The chain joins TRBV20-1 to TRBJ2-5; TRBD1 agrees at 11 bases. The CDR3 contains 20 residues. Germline values: CDR1 DFQATT, CDR2 SNEGSKA (reference sequence). The junction had 21 bases not matched to a gene; V was cut back by 1 base and J by 5 bases.

This clonotype was observed at least ten times. The CDR3: CASSQGGASDGYTF. The CDR3 DNA reads TGTGCCAGCAGCCAAGGCGGCGCCTCTGACGGCTACACCTTC. The rearrangement joins TRBV4-2 to TRBJ1-2, with D hard to call. The CDR3 length is 14 residues. Trimming left V 1 base short and J 8 bases short, with 14 bases between. CDR1 and CDR2 (germline): LGHNA, YNFKEQ.

This clonotype came up many times. The chain has TRBV15 and TRBJ2-1; D possibly corresponds to TRBD1 (5 bases). The CDR3 sequence is 14 residues long. V shed 2 bases and J shed 2 bases, with 7 bases lying between them. From germline, CDR1 is LNHNV and CDR2 YYDKDF (reference sequence). The CDR3 is CATSRTTAYNEQFF. The CDR3 DNA sequence: TGTGCCACCAGCAGAACGACAGCCTACAATGAGCAGTTCTTC.

This clonotype was seen ten or more times. The chain links TRBV6-4 to TRBJ1-1; no definite D call. Germline assignment: CDR1 MRHNA and CDR2 SNTAGT. The CDR3 has 13 amino acids. V dropped 0 bases and J dropped 2 bases, with 4 bases sitting between them. CDR3 coding DNA: TGTGCCAGCAGTGACTCGGACAACACTGAAGCTTTCTTT. Protein product: CASSDSDNTEAFF.